Listed below are T cell receptor beta chains from one sample, sequenced in a study of T cell responses to AZD1222 COVID-19 vaccine. Measured with immunoSEQ multiplex PCR; TCRdb has only the in-frame clones, and not every one. The top ten clones hold 1.2% of a sample with 120,000 or so clones, 80% to 90% of them seen once. The starting material was peripheral blood, obtained on day 0 of AZD1222 vaccination. These TCRs come from an adult in good health. Both conserved end residues are part of each CDR3. For some rows the clone size is stated as once, few or many, or as a class when expanded; others skip it.

CDR3 protein: CASSLAFSGLTYEQYF
V gene: TRBV5-1
J gene: TRBJ2-7
CDR3 length: 16
clone size: -

CDR3 protein: CASSPGTNTEAFF
V gene: TRBV6-5
J gene: TRBJ1-1
CDR3 length: 13
clone size: -

CDR3 protein: CASSYSTRVNTEAFF
V gene: TRBV6-5
J gene: TRBJ1-1
CDR3 length: 15
clone size: -

CDR3 protein: CASSQVRAGGNTEAFF
V gene: TRBV4-3
J gene: TRBJ1-1
CDR3 length: 16
clone size: -

CDR3 protein: CASSSHRNEQFF
V gene: TRBV19
J gene: TRBJ2-1
CDR3 length: 12
clone size: -

CDR3 protein: CASGPYLQQPKQYF
V gene: TRBV5-4
J gene: TRBJ2-5
CDR3 length: 14
clone size: -

CDR3 protein: CAISEFGGRYGGYTF
V gene: TRBV10-3
J gene: TRBJ1-2
CDR3 length: 15
clone size: once

CDR3 protein: CASSFGQTSTLF
V gene: TRBV12-3/TRBV12-4
J gene: TRBJ2-1
CDR3 length: 12
clone size: -

CDR3 protein: CASRPSGLETQYF
V gene: TRBV3-1/TRBV3-2
J gene: TRBJ2-5
CDR3 length: 13
clone size: -

CDR3 protein: CASSRTGTPGYTF
V gene: TRBV7-9
J gene: TRBJ1-2
CDR3 length: 13
clone size: few

CDR3 protein: CASSQSLFPGDTEAFF
V gene: TRBV4-3
J gene: TRBJ1-1
CDR3 length: 16
clone size: -

CDR3 protein: CASSLFSPSVSLTDTQYF
V gene: TRBV27
J gene: TRBJ2-3
CDR3 length: 18
clone size: once

CDR3 protein: CASSPTSGGVPEQYF
V gene: TRBV6-5
J gene: TRBJ2-7
CDR3 length: 15
clone size: -

CDR3 protein: CASSQLPGTGAFF
V gene: TRBV14
J gene: TRBJ1-1
CDR3 length: 13
clone size: -

CDR3 protein: CASSLGTRTLSYEQYF
V gene: TRBV7-9
J gene: TRBJ2-7
CDR3 length: 16
clone size: -

CDR3 protein: CASSSPGQVFTEAFF
V gene: TRBV6-5
J gene: TRBJ1-1
CDR3 length: 15
clone size: -

CDR3 protein: CASSVWGTNYGYTF
V gene: TRBV9
J gene: TRBJ1-2
CDR3 length: 14
clone size: -

CDR3 protein: CASSPGTVIQPQHF
V gene: TRBV19
J gene: TRBJ1-5
CDR3 length: 14
clone size: -

CDR3 protein: CASSKMVEGIRVF
V gene: TRBV11-2
J gene: TRBJ2-1
CDR3 length: 13
clone size: -

CDR3 protein: CASSPRSEKSQPQHF
V gene: TRBV19
J gene: TRBJ1-5
CDR3 length: 15
clone size: -

CDR3 protein: CASKAGTGYNSPLHF
V gene: TRBV6-5
J gene: TRBJ1-6
CDR3 length: 15
clone size: -

CDR3 protein: CASSLAGTYEQYF
V gene: TRBV7-9
J gene: TRBJ2-7
CDR3 length: 13
clone size: -

CDR3 protein: CASSYSTLSTHYGYTF
V gene: TRBV6-5
J gene: TRBJ1-2
CDR3 length: 16
clone size: -

CDR3 protein: CASSLWARTVPEAFF
V gene: TRBV11-2
J gene: TRBJ1-1
CDR3 length: 15
clone size: -

CDR3 protein: CASSQENGTSGGGTDTQYF
V gene: TRBV3-1/TRBV3-2
J gene: TRBJ2-3
CDR3 length: 19
clone size: -

CDR3 protein: CASSSKTEDQPQHF
V gene: TRBV6-5
J gene: TRBJ1-5
CDR3 length: 14
clone size: -

CDR3 protein: CASSLWGTDQETQYF
V gene: TRBV5-1
J gene: TRBJ2-5
CDR3 length: 15
clone size: -

CDR3 protein: CASILTVQETQYF
V gene: TRBV23-1
J gene: TRBJ2-5
CDR3 length: 13
clone size: -

CDR3 protein: CASSPITGRRSHKNIQYF
V gene: TRBV27
J gene: TRBJ2-4
CDR3 length: 18
clone size: -

CDR3 protein: CASSSLTGETHYEQYF
V gene: TRBV7-6
J gene: TRBJ2-7
CDR3 length: 16
clone size: -

CDR3 protein: CASSSTWEPLHF
V gene: TRBV7-9
J gene: TRBJ1-6
CDR3 length: 12
clone size: -

CDR3 protein: CASSMDYSLSYEQYF
V gene: TRBV19
J gene: TRBJ2-7
CDR3 length: 15
clone size: -

CDR3 protein: CASSHKGGVAGELFF
V gene: TRBV14
J gene: TRBJ2-2
CDR3 length: 15
clone size: -

CDR3 protein: CASSKRGNTEAFF
V gene: TRBV6-5
J gene: TRBJ1-1
CDR3 length: 13
clone size: -

CDR3 protein: CASSPQGLNTEAFF
V gene: TRBV19
J gene: TRBJ1-1
CDR3 length: 14
clone size: -

CDR3 protein: CASLRTGLSGELFF
V gene: TRBV19
J gene: TRBJ2-2
CDR3 length: 14
clone size: -

CDR3 protein: CAWSVRRLGVLNTEAFF
V gene: TRBV30
J gene: TRBJ1-1
CDR3 length: 17
clone size: -

CDR3 protein: CASSLLGHGEYF
V gene: TRBV6-6
J gene: TRBJ2-7
CDR3 length: 12
clone size: -

CDR3 protein: CASSAFSEDTQYF
V gene: TRBV2
J gene: TRBJ2-3
CDR3 length: 13
clone size: -

CDR3 protein: CASSPLAGGSYNEQFF
V gene: TRBV7-9
J gene: TRBJ2-1
CDR3 length: 16
clone size: -

CDR3 protein: CASSYAGITGELFF
V gene: TRBV6-2/TRBV6-3
J gene: TRBJ2-2
CDR3 length: 14
clone size: -

CDR3 protein: CASSSRGNPEAFF
V gene: TRBV7-8
J gene: TRBJ1-1
CDR3 length: 13
clone size: -

CDR3 protein: CASSQVGTGRETQYF
V gene: TRBV4-1
J gene: TRBJ2-5
CDR3 length: 15
clone size: -

CDR3 protein: CASSYSSGTGDKKLFF
V gene: TRBV6-5
J gene: TRBJ1-4
CDR3 length: 16
clone size: once

CDR3 protein: CASGGLMGSNEKLFF
V gene: TRBV6-5
J gene: TRBJ1-4
CDR3 length: 15
clone size: -

CDR3 protein: CASKTGGAWTEAFF
V gene: TRBV19
J gene: TRBJ1-1
CDR3 length: 14
clone size: -

CDR3 protein: CASSPGTDAGNTIYF
V gene: TRBV18
J gene: TRBJ1-3
CDR3 length: 15
clone size: -

CDR3 protein: CASSRTSREGAFRHNEQFF
V gene: TRBV19
J gene: TRBJ2-1
CDR3 length: 19
clone size: -

CDR3 protein: CASSFSRNEQYF
V gene: TRBV5-6
J gene: TRBJ2-7
CDR3 length: 12
clone size: -

CDR3 protein: CASSEPGQGSREQYF
V gene: TRBV6-1
J gene: TRBJ2-7
CDR3 length: 15
clone size: -

CDR3 protein: CASSFWPGTDYGYTF
V gene: TRBV6-6
J gene: TRBJ1-2
CDR3 length: 15
clone size: -

CDR3 protein: CASSIDLGARGGQPQHF
V gene: TRBV19
J gene: TRBJ1-5
CDR3 length: 17
clone size: -

CDR3 protein: CASAMTANLYNEQFF
V gene: TRBV4-3
J gene: TRBJ2-1
CDR3 length: 15
clone size: -

CDR3 protein: CAWAEGLGQPQHF
V gene: TRBV30
J gene: TRBJ1-5
CDR3 length: 13
clone size: -

CDR3 protein: CASSKLGPSYEQYF
V gene: TRBV21-1
J gene: TRBJ2-7
CDR3 length: 14
clone size: -